These 24 T cell receptor beta chains were sequenced from one sample in a study of shared clonotypes between healthy human individuals. Profiled with immunoSEQ multiplex PCR; TCRdb holds only in-frame clones, not every one. This table holds 980,000 or so clones, 76% found once. Sequencing was carried out using memory CD4+ T cells sorted from blood. The subset: CD45RA-negative fraction. The receptors originated from a man younger than 35 in good health.

The V and J genes are TRBV5-4 and TRBJ1-5; D is ambiguous. The CDR3 totals 13 residues. The germline V and J ends were trimmed by 0 bases and 4 bases, with 5 bases remaining between them. Germline CDR1 reads SGHNT; CDR2 reads YYREEE (reference sequence). The CDR3 bases are TGTGCCAGCAGCTTGGATCCAAATCAGCCCCAGCATTTT. Its protein is CASSLDPNQPQHF.

The V and J genes are TRBV18 and TRBJ1-4, with a tentative D call TRBD1 (5 bases). Between the trimmed V and J ends, which lost 6 bases and 3 bases, there was a span of 14 bases. CDR3 length: 15 amino acids. Germline V gene sequence: CDR1 KGHSH, CDR2 LQKENI. In nucleotides, the CDR3 is TGTGCCAGCTCGGACGACAGAGTAGCTAATGAAAAACTGTTTTTT. This encodes CASSDDRVANEKLFF.

Ten or more counts support this clone. V gene TRBV10-2 combines with J gene TRBJ2-3; the D gene is possibly TRBD2 (5 bases). Trimming took 8 bases from V and 2 from J, leaving 14 bases between them. Germline values: CDR1 WSHSY, CDR2 SAAADI. The CDR3 covers 14 residues. CDR3 bases: TGCGCCAGCTCCCCGGACTTTCTCACAGATACGCAGTATTTT. Encoded protein: CASSPDFLTDTQYF.

This sequence joins TRBV6-5 and TRBJ2-1, with 8 bases that match TRBD2. The CDR3 totals 13 residues. Germline loops: CDR1 MNHEY, CDR2 SVGAGI. V gave up 6 bases and J gave up 6 bases; unmatched junction bases: 4. The DNA of the CDR3 is TGTGCCAGCAGGATTAGCGGGGTCAATGAGCAGTTCTTC. Translating gives CASRISGVNEQFF.

This clone was counted a single time. This chain links TRBV5-1 with TRBJ2-7, with 13 bases identical to TRBD2. The CDR3 spans 16 residues. Trimming took 4 bases from V and 7 from J; bases not matched to a gene: 11. The V gene's germline CDR1 is SGHRS and CDR2 YFSETQ. In DNA, the CDR3 is TGCGCCAGCAGCCCCACCGGACTAGCGGGAGTTGGTGAGCAGTACTTC. Translated: CASSPTGLAGVGEQYF.

CDR3 bases: TGTGCCATCAAACTAGCGGATCTCTCCTACGAGCAGTACTTC. The encoded protein is CAIKLADLSYEQYF. This chain links TRBV10-3 with TRBJ2-7, with 8 bases identical to TRBD2. The CDR3 is 14 amino acids. J lost 0 bases, V lost 7 bases, and 5 bases had no gene match. Germline CDR1 ENHRY, CDR2 SYGVKD.

This clone was recorded only once. The rearrangement uses TRBV5-1 and TRBJ1-3; possibly TRBD1 for D (6 bases). This CDR3 is built from 16 residues. V shed 0 bases and J shed 0 bases, with 10 bases lying between them. Germline CDR1 reads SGHRS; CDR2 reads YFSETQ. CDR3 DNA: TGCGCCAGCAGCTTGGCCCTGACAGGCTCTGGAAACACCATATATTTT. Its protein product is CASSLALTGSGNTIYF. The full variable domain, rest sourced from reference TRBV5-1 and TRBJ1-3, is KAGVTQTPRYLIKTRGQQVTLSCSPISGHRSVSWYQQTPGQGLQFLFEYFSETQRNKGNFPGRFSGRQFSNSRSEMNVSTLELGDSALYLCASSLALTGSGNTIYFGEGSWLTVV.

The rearrangement links TRBV27 to TRBJ1-6; 7 nucleotides agree with TRBD1. The CDR3 has 15 amino acids. J lost 6 bases, V lost 1 base, and 3 bases had no gene match. Germline loops: CDR1 MNHEY, CDR2 SMNVEV (reference sequence). DNA for the CDR3: TGTGCCAGCAGTTTATGGGGGACAGTTAATTCACCCCTCCACTTT. This sequence encodes CASSLWGTVNSPLHF.

The chain recombines TRBV5-1 with TRBJ1-4; TRBD1 aligns across 10 bases. J gave up 7 bases and V 4 bases, and 4 bases lay outside the gene matches. Germline values: CDR1 SGHRS, CDR2 YFSETQ. CDR3 length: 14 amino acids. The CDR3 reads CASSAGTGVEKLFF. In DNA, the CDR3 is TGCGCCAGCAGCGCCGGGACAGGGGTTGAAAAACTGTTTTTT.

This clone appeared a single time. The V and J genes are TRBV5-1 and TRBJ2-3; D is unresolved. The V end was cut by 3 bases, the J end by 3 bases, with 8 bases between. The CDR3 consists of 13 residues. The germline V gene encodes CDR1 SGHRS and CDR2 YFSETQ. In nucleotides, the CDR3 is TGCGCCAGCAGCTCACCGCTGACAGATACGCAGTATTTT. Translated: CASSSPLTDTQYF. Looking up the rest from reference TRBV5-1 and TRBJ2-3 gives the full variable domain: KAGVTQTPRYLIKTRGQQVTLSCSPISGHRSVSWYQQTPGQGLQFLFEYFSETQRNKGNFPGRFSGRQFSNSRSEMNVSTLELGDSALYLCASSSPLTDTQYFGPGTRLTVL.

V usage is TRBV18 and J usage is TRBJ2-3; D unresolved. Germline V gene lookup returns CDR1 KGHSH and CDR2 LQKENI. The germline V and J ends were trimmed by 5 bases and 6 bases, with 27 bases remaining between them. This CDR3 has 18 residues. CDR3 residues: CASSTLPQAQKLRDTQYF. In DNA form, the CDR3 reads TGTGCCAGCTCAACCCTACCCCAGGCACAGAAGTTACGGGATACGCAGTATTTT.

V gene TRBV5-1 combines with J gene TRBJ2-5; TRBD2 agrees at 8 bases. Trimming at V came to 2 bases and at J to 5 bases, leaving 11 bases not matched to a gene. Germline V gene sequence: CDR1 SGHRS, CDR2 YFSETQ. This CDR3 is 16 amino acids long. The CDR3 spells CASSFLGLAGRETQYF. The CDR3 nucleotides are TGCGCCAGCAGCTTTTTAGGACTAGCTGGGCGGGAGACCCAGTACTTC.

The chain joins TRBV6-5 to TRBJ2-1; 7 nucleotides line up with TRBD1. Per the germline V gene, CDR1 is MNHEY and CDR2 is SVGAGI. This CDR3 is 15 amino acids long. With 5 bases clipped from V and 0 bases from J, the junction kept 4 bases outside the gene matches. CDR3 region: CASSGQESSYNEQFF. The CDR3 DNA is TGTGCCAGCAGTGGACAGGAAAGCTCCTACAATGAGCAGTTCTTC.

The rearrangement joins TRBV7-9 to TRBJ2-1; D is unresolved. Germline CDR1 SEHNR, CDR2 FQNEAQ (reference sequence). Trimming cost V 3 bases and J 0 bases, with 9 bases left between them. This CDR3 spans 15 amino acids. CDR3 sequence reads: CASSFTLSSYNEQFF. In DNA, the CDR3 is TGTGCCAGCAGCTTCACCTTAAGCTCCTACAATGAGCAGTTCTTC.

This clone was recorded a few times. V and J are TRBV7-2 and TRBJ2-1; 8 bases are shared with TRBD2. V dropped 5 bases and J dropped 2; count of bases not matched to a gene: 11. The CDR3 length is 17 residues. Germline CDR1 and CDR2: SGHTA and FQGNSA. CDR3 in amino acids: CASSPDGSGGPYNEQFF. The DNA for the CDR3 is TGTGCCAGCAGCCCCGATGGGAGCGGGGGACCCTACAATGAGCAGTTCTTC.

V and J are TRBV10-1 and TRBJ1-1, with a possible D match to TRBD1 (6 bases). The V end lost 3 bases, the J end lost 10 bases, and 12 bases lay between the germline ends. This CDR3 is 12 amino acids long. Germline V gives CDR1 WNHNN, CDR2 SYGVQD (reference sequence). CDR3 region: CASSDPQGPAFF. For the CDR3, the DNA is TGCGCCAGCAGTGACCCACAGGGACCAGCTTTCTTT.

The gene calls are TRBV5-1 and TRBJ2-3; unclear D gene. V was pared by 2 bases and J by 0 bases, with 10 bases between. Germline CDR1 is SGHRS and CDR2 is YFSETQ. This CDR3 is 15 amino acids long. CDR3 residues: CASSLSLASTDTQYF. CDR3 DNA: TGCGCCAGCAGCTTAAGTCTCGCTAGCACAGATACGCAGTATTTT.

The genes are TRBV6-5 and TRBJ2-2; tentatively, D is TRBD1 (6 bases). This CDR3 spans 15 amino acids. Germline V gene sequence: CDR1 MNHEY, CDR2 SVGAGI. Trimming removed 4 bases from V and 4 bases from J, with 13 bases in between. CDR3 sequence: CASSSPPGVTGELFF. The CDR3 nucleotides read TGTGCCAGCAGTTCCCCCCCAGGGGTCACCGGGGAGCTGTTTTTT.

The chain uses TRBV6-5 and TRBJ2-5; 11 bases are a match to TRBD2. The CDR3 covers 16 residues. CDR1 and CDR2 (germline): MNHEY, SVGAGI. The junction had 7 bases not matched to a gene; V was cut back by 4 bases and J by 3 bases. The CDR3 DNA reads TGTGCCAGCAGTTTCTCACTAGCGGGAGCTAAAGAGACCCAGTACTTC. Amino acid sequence: CASSFSLAGAKETQYF.

V is TRBV18 and J is TRBJ2-5, with 16 bases that match TRBD2. Germline V lookup: CDR1 KGHSH, CDR2 LQKENI. The length of the CDR3 is 18 residues. Losses at the gene ends were 3 bases for V and 3 bases for J; bases not matched to a gene: 7. CDR3 sequence (DNA): TGTGCCAGCTCACCTCTGGGACTAGCGGGAGGGACCGAAGAGACCCAGTACTTC. Translation: CASSPLGLAGGTEETQYF.

This clone has more than one count but fewer than ten. The chain carries TRBV30 and TRBJ1-6; D not certain. Trimming shortened V by 2 bases and J by 10 bases, and 18 bases separated the two germline ends. The CDR3 is 15 amino acids. The germline V gene encodes CDR1 GTSNPN and CDR2 SVGIG (reference sequence). Here the CDR3 DNA reads TGTGCCTGGAGTACCTCGAGTACCCGGAGATCACCCCTCCACTTT. Translation gives CAWSTSSTRRSPLHF.

V usage is TRBV10-3 and J usage is TRBJ1-2; no reliable D call. The CDR3 has 15 residues. The germline V and J ends were trimmed by 3 bases and 0 bases, with 11 bases remaining between them. CDR1 and CDR2 (germline): ENHRY, SYGVKD. The CDR3: CAISEIKVTNYGYTF. The CDR3 bases are TGTGCCATCAGTGAAATTAAGGTGACTAACTATGGCTACACCTTC.

In its sample, this clone was seen once. This chain uses TRBV19 with TRBJ1-2, with 7 nucleotides matching TRBD1. The ends lost 10 bases at V and 6 bases at J; junction bases unmatched: 11. Germline CDR1 and CDR2: LNHDA and SQIVND (reference sequence). This CDR3 region has 13 residues. The CDR3 DNA reads TGTGCCACTTCGTCAGGGGGAAGGGATGGCTACACCTTC. Translation: CATSSGGRDGYTF.

The chain has TRBV7-9 and TRBJ2-3; D is unresolved. This CDR3 region has 16 residues. Trimming pared 5 bases from V and 0 bases from J, leaving 15 bases between. Germline loops: CDR1 SEHNR, CDR2 FQNEAQ (reference sequence). For the CDR3, the DNA is TGTGCCAGCAGCCTCTCCGGTCCGATGAGCACAGATACGCAGTATTTT. This translates into CASSLSGPMSTDTQYF.